This TCR beta chain appears in the sequencing data of a study of tumour-infiltrating T cells in Burkitt lymphoma (TCRdb year 2020). Turning to the overall study: All epidemiological subtypes of Burkitt lymphoma were represented in the cohort, which was made up of fewer than 100 patients. Clinical outcome was correlated with TCR repertoire data, and overall and progression-free survival were found to be predicted by productive clonality independently of established prognosticators, including age at diagnosis.

The CDR3 numbers 13 residues from cysteine through phenylalanine. Of the read, only the CDR3 DNA is kept; its 39 bases are in frame from base 1. V is cut by 2 bases and J by 2 bases, and the space between the germline ends is 7 bases. The germline V gene yields SGHRS for CDR1 and YFSETQ for CDR2. As concerns this clone: No antigen is known for it. No base qualities exist here, and no much larger clone lies one base off it.

The protocol used for the library was the immunoSEQ multiplex PCR assay. Imported from immuneACCESS, the table was reduced by TCRdb to in-frame sequences with V and J called. These copies leave out some clones; in studies compared against another copy, an unresolved V gene accounts for under half, and the cause of the remainder is not known. This sample holds 46,000 or so clones; less than 40% were observed only once. The ten largest account for 2.9% of the sample. General study outcomes and caveats: Several public clonotypes shared across numerous Burkitt lymphoma patients were found, and shared tumour neoantigen selection absent from diffuse large B-cell lymphoma was thereby suggested.

The sample was tumor tissue. This TCR derives from a human donor with Burkitt lymphoma. The rearrangement joined TRBV5-1 to TRBJ1-1; too little of a D gene remains to name it. The CDR3 region has the sequence CASSLLLNTEAFF. The bases are TGCGCCAGCAGCTTACTATTAAACACTGAAGCTTTCTTT.